One sample yielded the 26 T cell receptor beta chains listed below, sequenced in a study of OX40 agonist ivuxolimab in advanced cancers. The method was immunoSEQ multiplex PCR; TCRdb's version includes in-frame clones alone and lacks a portion of them. The sample carries under 80,000 clones, around nine tenths recorded once. Source: CD4+ or CD8+ T cells sorted from blood, taken in a trial of the OX40 agonist ivuxolimab. These receptors came from an adult with an advanced solid tumor such as melanoma, head and neck, liver or kidney cancer.

The count of this clone is one. The CDR3 DNA follows: TGTGCCAGTAGTACCCAGAGAAGCTCCTACGAGCAGTACTTC. The encoded protein is CASSTQRSSYEQYF. This sequence joins TRBV19 and TRBJ2-7; D not certain. Trimming cost V 4 bases and J 0 bases, with 10 bases left between them. In germline, CDR1 is LNHDA, CDR2 SQIVND (reference sequence). The CDR3 runs to 14 residues.

This chain joins TRBV19 and TRBJ1-5; TRBD1 aligns across 8 bases. CDR1 LNHDA and CDR2 SQIVND come from the germline V gene (reference sequence). This CDR3 is built from 15 residues. V lost 3 bases to trimming and J lost 2 bases; unmatched junction nucleotides: 3. DNA for the CDR3: TGTGCCAGTAGTATTGGACAGGGACGCAATCAGCCCCAGCATTTT. This gives the protein CASSIGQGRNQPQHF. Full variable domain (outside the CDR3, taken from reference TRBV19 and TRBJ1-5): DGGITQSPKYLFRKEGQNVTLSCEQNLNHDAMYWYRQDPGQGLRLIYYSQIVNDFQKGDIAEGYSVSREKKESFPLTVTSAQKNPTAFYLCASSIGQGRNQPQHFGDGTRLSIL.

Only one count was recorded for this clone. This chain connects TRBV19 to TRBJ2-1; D is possibly TRBD2 (5 bases). V lost 6 bases and J 3 bases, leaving 12 bases between the germline ends. The CDR3 sequence is 14 residues long. The germline gives CDR1 LNHDA, CDR2 SQIVND (reference sequence). The CDR3 DNA is TGTGCCAGTAGCGTAGGACTCAACTACAATGAGCAGTTCTTC. This translates into CASSVGLNYNEQFF.

V usage is TRBV4-1 and J usage is TRBJ1-3; D is uncertain. V lost 0 bases and J lost 4, with 10 bases in between. CDR1 is MGHRA and CDR2 is YSYEKL in the germline V gene. There are 15 residues in the CDR3. CDR3 nucleotide sequence: TGCGCCAGCAGCCAAGACCCAGCAGTAGGAAACACCATATATTTT. It translates to CASSQDPAVGNTIYF.

The chain uses TRBV28 and TRBJ2-3, with 13 bases lining up with TRBD2. J gave up 4 bases and V 5 bases, and 3 bases lay outside the gene matches. CDR3 size: 15 residues. Per the germline V gene, CDR1 is MDHEN and CDR2 is SYDVKM. CDR3 protein: CASSLTSGRADTQYF. The CDR3 nucleotides are TGTGCCAGCAGTCTAACTAGCGGGAGGGCAGATACGCAGTATTTT.

This clone turned up a few times. V usage is TRBV10-3 and J usage is TRBJ2-2; D possibly corresponds to TRBD1 (6 bases). This CDR3 is 15 amino acids long. Germline CDR1 and CDR2: ENHRY and SYGVKD. V was trimmed by 11 bases and J by 0 bases, leaving 16 bases between them. The CDR3 protein is CASTQQGSNTGELFF. The CDR3, as DNA: TGTGCCTCTACTCAACAGGGATCGAACACCGGGGAGCTGTTTTTT.

The genes are TRBV6-6 and TRBJ2-7; no clear D gene. Trimming pared 6 bases from V and 5 bases from J, leaving 8 bases between. Per the germline V gene, CDR1 is MNHNY and CDR2 is SVGAGI (reference sequence). This CDR3 region has 11 residues. The CDR3 nucleotides are TGTGCCAGCAGCACCTTTGACGAGCAGTACTTC. This gives the protein CASSTFDEQYF.

The V gene is TRBV9, the J gene TRBJ1-5; TRBD1 is a possible D gene (5 bases). CDR1 and CDR2 from the germline V gene are SGDLS and YYNGEE. The CDR3 runs 14 residues. Trimming took off 0 bases at V and 9 bases at J, with 13 bases between the two ends. As DNA, the CDR3 is TGTGCCAGCAGCGTAGCGGAGGGAAGGGGGCCCCAGCATTTT. Its protein product is CASSVAEGRGPQHF.

V and J are TRBV5-4 and TRBJ2-7; no definite D call. Trimming removed 4 bases at V and 1 base at J, with 12 bases between. The germline gives CDR1 SGHNT, CDR2 YYREEE (reference sequence). CDR3 length equals 14 residues. CDR3 protein: CASSISWDSYEQYF. CDR3 in DNA: TGTGCCAGCAGCATTAGCTGGGATTCCTACGAGCAGTACTTC.

The chain carries TRBV10-3 and TRBJ2-7; TRBD1 agrees at 11 bases. V shed 10 bases, J shed 0 bases, and the junction held 5 bases outside the gene matches. Germline V gives CDR1 ENHRY, CDR2 SYGVKD. This CDR3 region has 14 residues. The CDR3 loop reads CATDRGPSSYEQYF. The DNA of the CDR3 is TGTGCCACGGACAGGGGGCCTAGCTCCTACGAGCAGTACTTC.

This chain links TRBV6-1 with TRBJ2-5; 8 positions match TRBD2. CDR1 and CDR2 from the germline V gene are MNHNS and SASEGT. The V gene end was trimmed by 4 bases and the J gene end by 6 bases; junction bases not matched to a gene: 19. The CDR3 totals 18 residues. This CDR3 is CASSALPAGASNKKTQYF. CDR3 nucleotide sequence: TGTGCCAGCAGTGCCCTCCCAGCGGGGGCCTCTAATAAGAAGACCCAGTACTTC.

V is TRBV7-9 and J is TRBJ1-3; tentatively, D is TRBD1 (6 bases). Trimming pared 6 bases from V and 3 bases from J, leaving 24 bases between. The CDR3 sequence is 18 residues long. Germline V lookup: CDR1 SEHNR, CDR2 FQNEAQ (reference sequence). The chain's CDR3 is CASRPLFQGTSSGNTIYF. For the CDR3, the DNA is TGTGCCAGCAGACCTCTGTTCCAGGGGACGTCTAGTGGAAACACCATATATTTT.

This chain uses TRBV6-4 with TRBJ2-1; TRBD2 matches at 8 bases. Germline V gives CDR1 MRHNA, CDR2 SNTAGT. Trimming at V came to 6 bases and at J to 3 bases, leaving 7 bases not matched to a gene. The CDR3 totals 15 residues. The CDR3: CASSQSAGVYNEQFF. Here the CDR3 DNA reads TGTGCCAGCAGCCAGTCAGCGGGGGTCTACAATGAGCAGTTCTTC.

The chain has TRBV7-8 and TRBJ1-5; weak D call: TRBD1 (5 bases). Germline CDR1 is SGHVS and CDR2 is FQNEAQ. The CDR3 totals 17 residues. Trimming shortened V by 2 bases and J by 2 bases, and 16 bases separated the two germline ends. The CDR3 protein is CASSLLGPQGRNQPQHF. The DNA for the CDR3 is TGTGCCAGCAGCTTATTAGGGCCTCAGGGCCGCAATCAGCCCCAGCATTTT. Supplemented by reference TRBV7-8 and TRBJ1-5, the full variable domain reads GAGVSQSPRYKVAKRGQDVALRCDPISGHVSLFWYQQALGQGPEFLTYFQNEAQLDKSGLPSDRFFAERPEGSVSTLKIQRTQQEDSAVYLCASSLLGPQGRNQPQHFGDGTRLSIL.

CDR3 region: CASSDFQGRRMGTEAFF. Written as DNA, the CDR3 is TGTGCCAGCAGCGACTTCCAGGGACGCCGGATGGGTACTGAAGCTTTCTTT. V usage is TRBV21-1 and J usage is TRBJ1-1. TRBV21-1 is an annotated pseudogene. This CDR3 comprises 17 residues.

This chain uses TRBV5-1 with TRBJ2-4; 10 bases line up with TRBD1. The CDR3 contains 15 residues. The trim removed 4 bases at V and 5 bases at J, leaving 6 bases unmatched. Germline V CDR1 and CDR2: SGHRS, YFSETQ. DNA of the CDR3: TGCGCCAGCAGCCCAACCGGGACAGGGGAAAACATTCAGTACTTC. This translates into CASSPTGTGENIQYF.

The rearrangement links TRBV6-1 to TRBJ1-5; the D is unclear. The V end lost 6 bases, the J end lost 3 bases, and 15 bases lay between the germline ends. Germline CDR1 MNHNS, CDR2 SASEGT. CDR3 length: 15 amino acids. CDR3 region: CASRPTGNHNQPQHF. The CDR3 bases are TGTGCCAGCAGACCCACGGGGAATCACAATCAGCCCCAGCATTTT.

This chain connects TRBV5-1 to TRBJ2-5, with D possibly matching TRBD2 (5 bases). This CDR3 comprises 15 residues. V lost 4 bases and J lost 5, with 18 bases in between. CDR1 and CDR2 from the germline V gene are SGHRS and YFSETQ. The DNA of the CDR3 is TGCGCCAGCAGCCCCTTCTCGGGAAATTTGGAGACCCAGTACTTC. This translates into CASSPFSGNLETQYF. Based on the CDR3 plus reference TRBV5-1 and TRBJ2-5, the full variable domain is KAGVTQTPRYLIKTRGQQVTLSCSPISGHRSVSWYQQTPGQGLQFLFEYFSETQRNKGNFPGRFSGRQFSNSRSEMNVSTLELGDSALYLCASSPFSGNLETQYFGPGTRLLVL.

The chain employs TRBV28 and TRBJ1-1; tentative D call: TRBD1 (5 bases). Looked up from germline, CDR1 is MDHEN and CDR2 is SYDVKM. V was cut by 8 bases and J by 4 bases, with 20 bases left in between. The CDR3 covers 15 residues. DNA of the CDR3: TGTGCCAGCTCTTTTAGGGGAGCATTGGGCACTGAAGCTTTCTTT. The encoded protein is CASSFRGALGTEAFF.

This clone was seen only a few times. The rearrangement joins TRBV19 to TRBJ2-2; 7 nucleotides match TRBD1. Germline loops: CDR1 LNHDA, CDR2 SQIVND (reference sequence). The CDR3 contains 15 residues. The V segment lost 5 bases and the J segment 0 bases; nucleotides outside the gene matches: 3. The DNA of the CDR3 is TGTGCCAGTAGTCGACAGGGCGCGAACACCGGGGAGCTGTTTTTT. Protein: CASSRQGANTGELFF.

The chain couples TRBV27 to TRBJ2-7; TRBD2 might be the D (7 bases). Between the trimmed V and J ends, which lost 5 bases and 2 bases, there was a span of 13 bases. The V gene's germline CDR1 is MNHEY and CDR2 SMNVEV (reference sequence). CDR3 length: 14 amino acids. The CDR3 spells CASSTGGRAYEQYF. DNA of the CDR3: TGTGCCAGCAGTACGGGGGGCAGGGCCTACGAGCAGTACTTC.

Worth noting for this clone: Mismatch with germline at one junction end may stem from a read error. The chain joins TRBV7-7 to TRBJ1-2; tentative D call: TRBD1 (6 bases). Germline CDR1 reads SSHAT; CDR2 reads FNYEAQ (reference sequence). This CDR3 comprises 14 residues. The CDR3 sequence: CASSPGTPGSGYTF. The CDR3 bases are TGTGCTAGCAGCCCCGGGACACCCGGATCTGGCTACACCTTC.

The chain recombines TRBV11-3 with TRBJ2-5, with 9 bases aligning to TRBD2. Germline assignment: CDR1 SGHNT and CDR2 YENEEA. The CDR3 is 15 residues long. J was trimmed by 3 bases and V by 5 bases; bases with no gene match: 7. Written as DNA, the CDR3 is TGTGCCAGCAGCCCGGGCGGGAGGGTCGAAGAGACCCAGTACTTC. The encoded protein is CASSPGGRVEETQYF.

V is TRBV5-1 and J is TRBJ1-1; the D gene is possibly TRBD1 (5 bases). The CDR3 spans 16 residues. Germline loops: CDR1 SGHRS, CDR2 YFSETQ. Deletions cut 0 bases from V and 2 bases from J, with 14 bases between. CDR3 sequence: CASSLESGSFNTEAFF. CDR3 DNA: TGCGCCAGCAGCTTGGAGTCAGGGAGCTTTAACACTGAAGCTTTCTTT.

The chain links TRBV27 to TRBJ2-7; D possibly uses TRBD1 or TRBD2 (6 bases each). V lost 7 bases to trimming and J lost 5 bases, with 15 bases between them. CDR1 MNHEY and CDR2 SMNVEV come from the germline V gene (reference sequence). The CDR3 contains 13 residues. CDR3 protein: CASTRTGAHEQYF. As DNA, the CDR3 is TGTGCCAGCACTCGTACGGGGGCCCACGAGCAGTACTTC.

The chain employs TRBV29-1 and TRBJ1-2; possible D gene TRBD1, 6 bases. V lost 6 bases to trimming and J lost 9 bases, with 11 bases between them. Germline V gene data show CDR1 as SQVTM and CDR2 as ANQGSEA. CDR3 size: 10 residues. For the CDR3, the DNA is TGCAGCGTGGGGGGCCTTAGCTACACCTTC. Its translation is CSVGGLSYTF.